Shown below are 13 T cell receptor beta chains from a single sample sequenced in a study of Graves' ophthalmopathy and Graves' hyperthyroidism. RNA transcripts provided the template for amplifying TCR beta CDR3 regions. HTBI-primed first-round RT-PCR preceded second-round multiplex PCR. TCRdb processed the multiplex PCR reads anew with MiXCR; each CDR3 protein has one entry. Of 200,000 to 250,000 distinct CDR3 sequences in the sample, 20% to 25% were seen once. Sequencing was carried out using peripheral blood. The source is a woman aged 50 to 65 with Graves' ophthalmopathy.

This clonotype was observed at least ten times. The genes are TRBV6-5 and TRBJ1-1; no reliable D call. Germline V gene sequence: CDR1 MNHEY, CDR2 SVGAGI. The CDR3 has 16 amino acids. V lost 6 bases and J lost 6, with 23 bases in between. CDR3 in DNA: TGTGCCAGCAGGCGGACGGCCGAACGCACTTGGGCTGAAGCTTTCTTT. This sequence encodes CASRRTAERTWAEAFF.

V and J are TRBV5-1 and TRBJ1-1; TRBD1 matches at 12 bases. The V segment lost 7 bases and the J segment 3 bases; nucleotides outside the gene matches: 7. Germline loops: CDR1 SGHRS, CDR2 YFSETQ. The CDR3 length is 15 residues. In DNA form, the CDR3 reads TGCGCCAGCCGGGACAGGGGGCGGCGGGACACTGAAGCTTTCTTT. This translates into CASRDRGRRDTEAFF.

The chain couples TRBV6-1 to TRBJ2-7; TRBD2 is a possible D gene (6 bases). Trimming cost V 8 bases and J 5 bases, with 19 bases left between them. This CDR3 has 14 residues. The V gene's germline CDR1 is MNHNS and CDR2 SASEGT. The DNA of the CDR3 is TGTGCCAGCGAGAAAAGGAGGGGTGGTAACGAGCAGTACTTC. Protein: CASEKRRGGNEQYF.

This clonotype was detected many times. The chain joins TRBV6-2 or TRBV6-3 to TRBJ2-5; the D gene is possibly TRBD1 (6 bases). CDR3 length: 14 amino acids. V lost 6 bases and J 5 bases, leaving 16 bases between the germline ends. Germline CDR1 reads MNHEY; CDR2 reads SVGEGT. In nucleotides, the CDR3 is TGTGCCAGCAGCTCCGCTACAGGGAAGGAGACCCAGTACTTC. This gives the protein CASSSATGKETQYF.

Only a few counts were recorded for this clonotype. A read error may produce the germline difference seen at one junction end. The rearrangement links TRBV10-3 to TRBJ1-1; D not resolved. The CDR3 has 13 amino acids. In germline, CDR1 is ENHRY, CDR2 SYGVKD. The CDR3 loop reads CAISQSMNTEAIF. CDR3 in DNA: TGTGCCATCAGTCAGTCGATGAACACTGAAGCTATCTTT.

At least ten counts were recorded for this clonotype. This clone may be a read error of a much larger clone one base away. J is TRBJ2-2 and V is TRBV20-1; a possible D gene is TRBD2 (5 bases). The CDR3 consists of 15 residues. Germline CDR1 reads DFQATT; CDR2 reads SNEGSKA (reference sequence). The CDR3 DNA is TGCAGTGCTCGACTACAGCTAACGAACGCCGGGGAGCTGTTTTTT. Translation: CSARLQLTNAGELFF.

In its sample, this clonotype was seen many times. The gene calls are TRBV28 and TRBJ1-1; possibly TRBD1 for D (5 bases). CDR3 length: 15 amino acids. Germline assignment: CDR1 MDHEN and CDR2 SYDVKM. Trimming removed 4 bases from V and 5 bases from J, with 17 bases in between. The CDR3 protein is CASSSDRGGRTEAFF. CDR3 bases: TGTGCCAGCAGTTCCGACCGGGGGGGAAGGACTGAAGCTTTCTTT.

The rearrangement links TRBV6-1 to TRBJ1-2; D remains ambiguous. V was shortened by 7 bases and J by 6 bases, with 12 bases between the two germline ends. The CDR3 contains 12 residues. The germline CDR1 and CDR2 sequences are MNHNS and SASEGT. This chain's CDR3 is CASTDWVNGYTF. The CDR3 DNA sequence: TGTGCCAGCACCGACTGGGTAAATGGCTACACCTTC.

This clonotype appeared many times. The rearrangement uses TRBV12-3 or TRBV12-4 and TRBJ1-1; 10 nucleotides agree with TRBD1. V lost 7 bases, J lost 4 bases, and 3 bases stayed unmatched. The CDR3 spans 13 residues. CDR3 residues: CASKTGGGTEAFF. CDR3 coding DNA: TGTGCCAGCAAGACAGGGGGCGGCACTGAAGCTTTCTTT.

V usage is TRBV6-1 and J usage is TRBJ2-7, with D possibly being TRBD1 or TRBD2 (5 bases each). The CDR3 runs to 16 residues. V shed 5 bases and J shed 6 bases, with 23 bases lying between them. Germline V gene data show CDR1 as MNHNS and CDR2 as SASEGT. The CDR3 region is CASSPSGTAKSGEQYF. Here the CDR3 DNA reads TGTGCCAGCAGTCCCTCCGGGACGGCGAAAAGTGGCGAGCAGTACTTC.

This clonotype has ten or more counts. The rearrangement joins TRBV5-1 to TRBJ2-7, with 12 bases lining up with TRBD2. The germline gives CDR1 SGHRS, CDR2 YFSETQ. After removal of 5 bases from V and 13 bases from J, the junction contained 16 bases not matched to a gene. The CDR3 has 15 amino acids. The CDR3 DNA reads TGCGCCAGCAGTCCTAGCGGGAGGGCCACTCTAGGCGGATACTTC. As protein: CASSPSGRATLGGYF.

This clonotype was picked up many times. The CDR3 bases are TGTGCCAGCAGCTTATCCCCGGGAGAAAGCACCGGGGAGCTGTTTTTT. Protein sequence: CASSLSPGESTGELFF. The genes are TRBV7-3 and TRBJ2-2, with D possibly TRBD2 on 6 matching bases. From germline, CDR1 is SGHTA and CDR2 FQGTGA. The CDR3 has 16 amino acids. The ends were cut back, 2 bases at V and 4 bases at J, with 14 bases in the middle.

Many counts were recorded for this clonotype. The genes are TRBV29-1 and TRBJ1-5; unclear D gene. This CDR3 is built from 14 residues. Germline V gene sequence: CDR1 SQVTM, CDR2 ANQGSEA. The V end lost 3 bases, the J end lost 7 bases, and 16 bases lay between the germline ends. The CDR3 loop reads CSVESGIVGQPQHF. In DNA, the CDR3 is TGCAGCGTTGAGTCGGGGATCGTGGGACAGCCCCAGCATTTT.